Listed below are T cell receptor beta chains from one sample, sequenced in a study of identical twins. TCRdb used MiXCR to reprocess the 5' RACE reads, holding one entry per CDR3 protein. The top ten clones hold around 1.5% of a sample with about 920,000 distinct CDR3 sequences, about 12% of them seen once. These same data were also listed under a study on yellow fever vaccine responses in identical twins.

The sequencing input was PBMCs. These receptors were collected from a woman aged 18-30 years in good health. The CDR3 runs from the conserved cysteine through the conserved F or W. The D gene is left open where the match is weak. Not every row has a clone size; where given, it reads once, few, many or a size class.

len,abundance,v_gene,d_gene,j_gene,CDR3nt,CDR3aa
16,few,TRBV29-1,TRBD1,TRBJ1-2,TGCAGCGTTGAAAGGACAGGGAAGTTGTCAGACTATGGCTACACCTTC,CSVERTGKLSDYGYTF
19,-,TRBV28,TRBD2,TRBJ2-2,TGTGCCAGCAGTGACCCGGCGGGAGGGGGCGATTTAAACACCGGGGAGCTGTTTTTT,CASSDPAGGGDLNTGELFF
16,-,TRBV6-2/TRBV6-3,-,TRBJ2-3,TGTGCCAGCAGTTACTCTTCCCCCCGGAGCACAGATACGCAGTATTTT,CASSYSSPRSTDTQYF
17,-,TRBV3-1,-,TRBJ2-5,TGTGCCAGCAGCCGAATAGTTGGGGACGCCTTCCAAGAGACCCAGTACTTC,CASSRIVGDAFQETQYF
14,-,TRBV7-9,-,TRBJ1-2,TGTGCCAGCAGCTTCCCCGGAAGGGGAGATGGCTACACCTTC,CASSFPGRGDGYTF
14,few,TRBV10-2,TRBD1,TRBJ2-5,TGCGCCAGCAGTGGGACAGGGGGCTGGGAGACCCAGTACTTC,CASSGTGGWETQYF
15,few,TRBV12-3/TRBV12-4,TRBD1,TRBJ1-3,TGTGCCAGCAGTCGACAGGGGAGGCCTGGAAACACCATATATTTT,CASSRQGRPGNTIYF
19,-,TRBV15,-,TRBJ1-6,TGTGCCACCAGCAGAGATCGGGCGGGCGCGGGGTCCTATAATTCACCCCTCCACTTT,CATSRDRAGAGSYNSPLHF
16,-,TRBV7-8,TRBD2,TRBJ2-1,TGTGCCAGCAGCCCCTTCGCTAGCGGAGTCTACAATGAGCAGTTCTTC,CASSPFASGVYNEQFF
14,-,TRBV20-1,-,TRBJ2-5,TGCAGTGCTCCCCGACCGGGCACACAAGAGACCCAGTACTTC,CSAPRPGTQETQYF
12,many,TRBV7-2,-,TRBJ2-7,TGTGCCAGCAGCTTATTTGAGGGGGAGCAGTACTTC,CASSLFEGEQYF
14,-,TRBV6-2/TRBV6-3,-,TRBJ2-1,TGTGCCAGCAGTGCCATGGTCATTCCGGCGGTCCAGTTCTTC,CASSAMVIPAVQFF
13,-,TRBV7-9,-,TRBJ2-1,TGTGCCAGCAGCGACCAGGGTCGGGGTGAGCAGTTCTTC,CASSDQGRGEQFF
11,many,TRBV7-2,-,TRBJ2-5,TGTGCCAGCAGCTTAGAAAGGACCCAGTACTTC,CASSLERTQYF
16,few,TRBV6-2/TRBV6-3,TRBD1,TRBJ1-2,TGTGCCAGCAGTTACGGAACAGGGGGCACATCCTATGGCTACACCTTC,CASSYGTGGTSYGYTF
16,many,TRBV28,-,TRBJ1-2,TGTGCCAGCAGTTGGAGGATCGACGGGACCAACTATGGCTACACCTTC,CASSWRIDGTNYGYTF
13,-,TRBV12-3/TRBV12-4,TRBD1,TRBJ2-5,TGTGCCAGCAGACTAACAGGGGGAGAGACCCAGTACTTC,CASRLTGGETQYF
14,many,TRBV5-1,-,TRBJ1-2,TGCGCCAGCAGCTTGGCCGGGGAAACCTATGGCTACACCTTC,CASSLAGETYGYTF
12,-,TRBV20-1,-,TRBJ2-5,TGCAGTGCTGCTAGAGCCCAAGAGACCCAGTACTTC,CSAARAQETQYF
14,many,TRBV12-3/TRBV12-4,-,TRBJ1-5,TGTGCCAGCAGTTTGGAGGGAAGCAATCAGCCCCAGCATTTT,CASSLEGSNQPQHF
15,-,TRBV19,TRBD1,TRBJ2-1,TGTGCCAGTAGTATACAACAGGGGCTCGGAAATGAGCAGTTCTTC,CASSIQQGLGNEQFF
18,-,TRBV6-5,-,TRBJ2-2,TGTGCCAGCAGTTACGGGGTCCGATTGTCCCTCAACACCGGGGAGCTGTTTTTT,CASSYGVRLSLNTGELFF
18,-,TRBV11-2,TRBD2,TRBJ2-3,TGTGCCAGCAGCTTCACCCGTATCCTAGCGGGACCCACAGATACGCAGTATTTT,CASSFTRILAGPTDTQYF
15,few,TRBV21-1,-,TRBJ2-3,TGTGCCAGCAGCTGGACGGGACAGAGCACAGATACGCAGTATTTT,CASSWTGQSTDTQYF
14,-,TRBV10-3,TRBD1,TRBJ2-3,TGTGCCATCAGTAAAGGACAGGGTACAGATACGCAGTATTTT,CAISKGQGTDTQYF
13,-,TRBV19,-,TRBJ1-1,TGTGCCAGTAGTCGACGACAACTTCCTGAAGCTTTCTTT,CASSRRQLPEAFF
14,-,TRBV7-9,-,TRBJ2-2,TGTGCCAGCATGCTGGGGGGGAACACCGGGGAGCTGTTTTTT,CASMLGGNTGELFF
16,few,TRBV7-9,TRBD2,TRBJ2-1,TGTGCCAGCAGCTCCAAAGCTAGCGGGGGCACGCATGAGCAGTTCTTC,CASSSKASGGTHEQFF
14,-,TRBV5-6,-,TRBJ1-3,TGTGCCAGCAGCTTGGGGAGGGTTGGAAACACCATATATTTT,CASSLGRVGNTIYF
13,many,TRBV3-1,-,TRBJ2-2,TGTGCCAGCAGCCCGGGACTCACCGGGGAGCTGTTTTTT,CASSPGLTGELFF
20,many,TRBV5-1,-,TRBJ2-1,TGCGCCAGCAGCTTTTTCACCGGGAGCTCAAACCCAAGCTCCTACAATGAGCAGTTCTTC,CASSFFTGSSNPSSYNEQFF
13,-,TRBV5-4,-,TRBJ2-5,TGTGCCAGCAGCTTGGACGCAGGGACGACCCAGTACTTC,CASSLDAGTTQYF
14,many,TRBV3-1,-,TRBJ1-2,TGTGCCAGCAGCCAAGAGGGGCAAGTCTATGGCTACACCTTC,CASSQEGQVYGYTF
13,few,TRBV2,TRBD1,TRBJ2-1,TGTGCCAGCAGACGACTAGACAGGGGTGAGCAGTTCTTC,CASRRLDRGEQFF
13,-,TRBV27,-,TRBJ2-1,TGTGCCAGCAGGAAGCAGGGAGGACATGAGCAGTTCTTC,CASRKQGGHEQFF
13,-,TRBV4-1,-,TRBJ2-5,TGCGCCAGCGGGGCGGACTCGGTTGAGACCCAGTACTTC,CASGADSVETQYF
19,-,TRBV6-1,TRBD1,TRBJ2-1,TGTGCCAGCAGAGAAGCAGGGACAGGGGGTTTTTCCCTACCCAATGAGCAGTTCTTC,CASREAGTGGFSLPNEQFF
15,many,TRBV5-1,TRBD1,TRBJ2-4,TGCGCCAGCAGCTTACCGGGACAGGGGAAAAACATTCAGTACTTC,CASSLPGQGKNIQYF
14,-,TRBV10-2,-,TRBJ1-1,TGCGCCAGCAGCGAAAGGGGCATCAACACTGAAGCTTTCTTT,CASSERGINTEAFF
13,-,TRBV12-3/TRBV12-4,-,TRBJ1-4,TGTGCCAGCAGGGGGGTTACTAATGAAAAACTGTTTTTT,CASRGVTNEKLFF
17,-,TRBV7-8,TRBD2,TRBJ2-1,TGTGCCAGCAGCTACGGGACGGGACTAGCGGAGTACAATGAGCAGTTCTTC,CASSYGTGLAEYNEQFF
16,-,TRBV4-1,-,TRBJ1-1,TGCGCCAGCAGCCAAGTAGTACGGACACGGAACACTGAAGCTTTCTTT,CASSQVVRTRNTEAFF
16,-,TRBV12-3/TRBV12-4,-,TRBJ1-1,TGTGCCAGCAGACCCCTTGGGGGGGCGCTGAACACTGAAGCTTTCTTT,CASRPLGGALNTEAFF
15,few,TRBV12-3/TRBV12-4,-,TRBJ2-7,TGTGCCAGCAGTTTGGCGGGCCGAAACGCCCACGAGCAGTACTTC,CASSLAGRNAHEQYF
18,few,TRBV15,TRBD2,TRBJ2-5,TGTGCCACCAGCAGAGATAGCGGGGATGGGGTTTACCAAGAGACCCAGTACTTC,CATSRDSGDGVYQETQYF
11,few,TRBV2,-,TRBJ2-7,TGTGCCAGCGCACAACTCTACGAGCAGTACTTC,CASAQLYEQYF
15,few,TRBV28,-,TRBJ1-5,TGTGCCAGCAGTTTGCGGGAGCAAAGCAATCAGCCCCAGCATTTT,CASSLREQSNQPQHF
15,-,TRBV18,-,TRBJ2-3,TGTGCCAGCTCACCATCAGACTTTTCCACAGATACGCAGTATTTT,CASSPSDFSTDTQYF
16,few,TRBV2,TRBD1,TRBJ2-7,TGTGCCAGCACTATAACCGGGACAGATAGCTCCTACGAGCAGTACTTC,CASTITGTDSSYEQYF
13,few,TRBV3-1,-,TRBJ2-1,TGTGCCAGCAGCCAAATCGCAGCAAATGAGCAGTTCTTC,CASSQIAANEQFF
15,-,TRBV7-9,TRBD1,TRBJ1-4,TGTGCCAGCAGTCGAACAGGGGGCGGTAGAGAAAAACTGTTTTTT,CASSRTGGGREKLFF
15,-,TRBV2,TRBD1,TRBJ2-1,TGTGCCAGCAGTGATGAAGTGACAGGGCCAAATGAGCAGTTCTTC,CASSDEVTGPNEQFF
15,-,TRBV7-9,TRBD1,TRBJ2-7,TGTGCCAGCAGCAGCCGGGACAGGGTTTTGGACGAGCAGTACTTC,CASSSRDRVLDEQYF
18,-,TRBV27,TRBD2,TRBJ2-2,TGTGCCAGCAGTTTACTCGGACTAGCGGGGGGCGGGACCGGGGAGCTGTTTTTT,CASSLLGLAGGGTGELFF
20,few,TRBV11-2,TRBD2,TRBJ2-3,TGTGCCAGCAGCCCCCAAGGGGGGACTAGCGGGATAAAATTCACAGATACGCAGTATTTT,CASSPQGGTSGIKFTDTQYF